One and the same sample provided the 4 T cell receptor beta chains below, sequenced in a study of T cells after yellow fever vaccination. MiXCR, applied by TCRdb to the 5' RACE reads, yields one record per CDR3 protein. This table holds over 300,000 distinct CDR3 sequences, roughly 7% found once. The starting material was PBMCs, obtained around 45 days after the first yellow fever vaccination. The origin of the receptors is a man aged 18 to 29 who received the YFV17D yellow fever vaccine.

This clonotype was observed a few times. The chain uses TRBV20-1 and TRBJ1-1; D ambiguous. Germline V gene sequence: CDR1 DFQATT, CDR2 SNEGSKA (reference sequence). The CDR3 consists of 14 residues. With 6 bases removed from V and 3 bases from J, the gap between germline ends came to 17 bases. The CDR3 DNA reads TGCAGTGCCCTCTTAAGTTGGCGAGACACTGAAGCTTTCTTT. As protein: CSALLSWRDTEAFF.

There are a few counts of this clonotype. This chain uses TRBV11-2 with TRBJ2-7; 8 bases are shared with TRBD1. Germline-derived CDR1 and CDR2 are SGHAT and FQNNGV. Trimming took 5 bases from V and 3 from J; bases not matched to a gene: 6. This CDR3 has 14 residues. CDR3 DNA: TGTGCCAGCAGCGTCCGGGACAGGAACTACGAGCAGTACGTC. Encoded protein: CASSVRDRNYEQYV.

The chain uses TRBV15 and TRBJ2-3, with a tentative D call TRBD1 (5 bases). Germline values: CDR1 LNHNV, CDR2 YYDKDF (reference sequence). The CDR3 is 12 residues long. Trimming removed 0 bases at V and 14 bases at J, with 12 bases between. The CDR3 sequence is CATSRDAGRAYF. The DNA of the CDR3 is TGTGCCACCAGCAGAGATGCAGGGCGCGCGTATTTT.

This clonotype appeared a few times. This chain links TRBV6-2 or TRBV6-3 with TRBJ2-5; 9 nucleotides line up with TRBD2. Germline CDR1 reads MNHEY; CDR2 reads SVGEGT. The CDR3 totals 19 residues. J lost 4 bases, V lost 7 bases, and 22 bases had no gene match. CDR3 amino acids: CASTPPSGLASPNRETQYF. The DNA of the CDR3 is TGTGCCAGCACCCCCCCCTCTGGACTAGCGAGTCCCAATCGAGAGACCCAGTACTTC.